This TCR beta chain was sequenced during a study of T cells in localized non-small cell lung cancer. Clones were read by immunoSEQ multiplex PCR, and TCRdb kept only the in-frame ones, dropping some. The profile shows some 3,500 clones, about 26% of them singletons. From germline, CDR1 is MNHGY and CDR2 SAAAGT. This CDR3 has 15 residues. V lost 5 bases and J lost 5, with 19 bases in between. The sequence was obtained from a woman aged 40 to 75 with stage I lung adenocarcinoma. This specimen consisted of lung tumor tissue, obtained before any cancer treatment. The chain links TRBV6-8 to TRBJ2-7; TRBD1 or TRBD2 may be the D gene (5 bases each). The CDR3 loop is CASSATGRSRNEQYF. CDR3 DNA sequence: TGTGCCAGCAGTGCAACGGGACGGAGTAGGAACGAGCAGTACTTC.